Listed here are 4 T cell receptor beta chains from one sample, sequenced in a study of T cell responses to AZD1222 COVID-19 vaccine. Profiling relied on immunoSEQ multiplex PCR, and the TCRdb table lists in-frame clones only, not all of them. The sample consists of 180,000 or so clones, about 93% of them appearing once. The sequences come from peripheral blood, collected 28 days after the second dose of the MenACWY control vaccine. Receptors were obtained from an adult who received the MenACWY meningococcal vaccine as a control.

The genes are TRBV27 and TRBJ1-6; D is undetermined. Germline CDR1 and CDR2: MNHEY and SMNVEV (reference sequence). CDR3 length: 14 residues. The germline V and J ends were trimmed by 7 bases and 7 bases, with 14 bases remaining between them. The CDR3 sequence: CASTAVGENSPLHF. The CDR3 DNA follows: TGTGCCAGCACGGCCGTCGGGGAGAATTCACCCCTCCACTTT.

This sequence joins TRBV7-9 and TRBJ1-4; D is perhaps TRBD1 (6 bases). In germline, CDR1 is SEHNR, CDR2 FQNEAQ (reference sequence). CDR3 length equals 15 residues. Trimming left V 2 bases short and J 5 bases short, with 12 bases between. CDR3 DNA sequence: TGTGCCAGCAGCTTAACTCAGGGGAGAAATGAAAAACTGTTTTTT. Its protein product is CASSLTQGRNEKLFF. Filled out from reference TRBV7-9 and TRBJ1-4, the complete variable domain reads DTGVSQNPRHKITKRGQNVTFRCDPISEHNRLYWYRQTLGQGPEFLTYFQNEAQLEKSRLLSDRFSAERPKGSFSTLEIQRTEQGDSAMYLCASSLTQGRNEKLFFGSGTQLSVL.

CDR3 in amino acids: CAWSVQVYGYTF. CDR3 nucleotides: TGTGCCTGGAGTGTCCAGGTCTATGGCTACACCTTC. The chain couples TRBV30 to TRBJ1-2; D is uncertain. CDR3 length: 12 amino acids. Germline CDR1 and CDR2: GTSNPN and SVGIG (reference sequence). The V end was cut by 0 bases, the J end by 4 bases, with 6 bases between.

V gene TRBV12-3 or TRBV12-4 combines with J gene TRBJ1-1, with unresolved D. The V gene lost 3 bases and the J gene lost 4 bases, with 6 bases spanning the gap. The CDR3 spans 12 residues. Written as DNA, the CDR3 is TGTGCCAGCAGTTTTGGGATCACTGAAGCTTTCTTT. Protein: CASSFGITEAFF.